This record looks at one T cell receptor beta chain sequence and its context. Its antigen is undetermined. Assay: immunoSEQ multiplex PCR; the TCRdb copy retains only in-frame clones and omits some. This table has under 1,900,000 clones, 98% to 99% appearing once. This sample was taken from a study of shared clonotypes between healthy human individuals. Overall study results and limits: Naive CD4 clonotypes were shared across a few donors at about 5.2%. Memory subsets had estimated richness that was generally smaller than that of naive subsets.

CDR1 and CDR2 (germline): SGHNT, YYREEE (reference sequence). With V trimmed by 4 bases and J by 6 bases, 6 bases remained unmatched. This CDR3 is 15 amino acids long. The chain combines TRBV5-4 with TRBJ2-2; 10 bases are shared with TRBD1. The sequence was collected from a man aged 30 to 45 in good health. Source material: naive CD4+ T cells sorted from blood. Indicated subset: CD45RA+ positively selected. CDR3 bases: TGTGCCAGCAGCCTCCCGGGACAGGGGTCCGGGGAGCTGTTTTTT. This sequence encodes CASSLPGQGSGELFF.